Each of the 26 T cell receptor beta chains below was sequenced from the same sample in a study of T cell responses to AZD1222 COVID-19 vaccine. Sequencing used immunoSEQ multiplex PCR; TCRdb keeps in-frame clones, though not all of them. The sample includes 90,000 to 120,000 clones, 85% to 90% of them seen just once. Sample: peripheral blood, taken on day 0 of AZD1222 vaccination. The receptors here all came from an adult in good health.

The chain links TRBV4-2 to TRBJ1-1; TRBD1 is a possible D gene (5 bases). The V end lost 4 bases, the J end lost 1 base, and 10 bases lay between the germline ends. Germline-derived CDR1 and CDR2 are LGHNA and YNFKEQ. The CDR3 covers 14 residues. CDR3 sequence (DNA): TGTGCCAGCAGCCCCCAAGGACAGAACACTGAAGCTTTCTTT. It is translated as CASSPQGQNTEAFF.

This chain joins TRBV6-5 and TRBJ1-1; no reliable D call. The CDR3 spans 14 residues. Trimming removed 2 bases at V and 3 bases at J, with 10 bases between. Looked up from germline, CDR1 is MNHEY and CDR2 is SVGAGI. Here the CDR3 DNA reads TGTGCCAGCAGTTACACCGGGCACGACACTGAAGCTTTCTTT. As protein: CASSYTGHDTEAFF.

V gene TRBV25-1 combines with J gene TRBJ1-3; 7 bases are a match to TRBD1. Germline values: CDR1 MGHDK, CDR2 SYGVNS. The CDR3 runs 15 residues. V was clipped by 3 bases and J by 0 bases; unmatched bases: 2. CDR3 in amino acids: CASSEGQFSGNTIYF. Here the CDR3 DNA reads TGTGCCAGCAGTGAGGGACAGTTCTCTGGAAACACCATATATTTT.

J is TRBJ1-5 and V is TRBV4-1; D is unresolved. CDR1 is MGHRA, CDR2 YSYEKL, per germline. The CDR3 has 14 residues. Trimming cost V 0 bases and J 5 bases, with 8 bases left between them. Here the CDR3 DNA reads TGCGCCAGCAGCCAAGACCCCTTTTATCAGCCCCAGCATTTT. This codes for CASSQDPFYQPQHF.

The chain is built from TRBV2 and TRBJ1-6, with no clear D. This CDR3 region has 15 residues. Germline values: CDR1 SNHLY, CDR2 FYNNEI. V gave up 6 bases and J gave up 7 bases, with 16 bases separating them. The CDR3 region is CASSAWGTGNSPLHF. The CDR3 DNA reads TGTGCCAGCAGCGCCTGGGGTACCGGGAATTCACCCCTCCACTTT.

The chain carries TRBV18 and TRBJ1-3; D gene ambiguous. V lost 3 bases and J 4 bases, leaving 13 bases between the germline ends. Germline V gene sequence: CDR1 KGHSH, CDR2 LQKENI. The CDR3 is made up of 15 amino acids. For the CDR3, the DNA is TGTGCCAGCTCACCCCAGGAGGCGGGAGGAAACACCATATATTTT. The encoded protein is CASSPQEAGGNTIYF.

This chain joins TRBV24-1 and TRBJ2-3, with 8 bases identical to TRBD1. The V segment lost 5 bases and the J segment 6 bases; nucleotides outside the gene matches: 9. Germline V gives CDR1 KGHDR, CDR2 SFDVKD. This CDR3 has 15 residues. CDR3 region: CATSGWTGPGDTQYF. The CDR3 DNA reads TGTGCCACCAGTGGGTGGACAGGGCCGGGGGATACGCAGTATTTT.

This clone was picked up one time. The genes are TRBV7-9 and TRBJ2-5; 10 positions match TRBD1. Germline CDR1 reads SEHNR; CDR2 reads FQNEAQ (reference sequence). The CDR3 runs to 16 residues. J gave up 0 bases and V 2 bases, and 3 bases lay outside the gene matches. The CDR3 loop reads CASSLSGTGDQETQYF. CDR3 coding DNA: TGTGCCAGCAGCTTATCCGGGACAGGGGACCAAGAGACCCAGTACTTC.

V and J are TRBV2 and TRBJ1-1; TRBD1 might be the D (6 bases). This CDR3 has 12 amino acids. CDR1 is SNHLY, CDR2 FYNNEI, per germline. V lost 8 bases to trimming and J lost 4 bases, with 11 bases between them. The CDR3 spells CASVRGATEAFF. Written as DNA, the CDR3 is TGTGCCAGCGTCAGGGGTGCCACTGAAGCTTTCTTT.

J is TRBJ2-7 and V is TRBV5-4; TRBD2 agrees at 13 bases. V lost 4 bases, J lost 5 bases, and 12 bases stayed unmatched. This CDR3 contains 17 residues. The germline V gene has CDR1 SGHNT and CDR2 YYREEE (reference sequence). For the CDR3, the DNA is TGTGCCAGCAGCCCCTCAACGGGACTAGCGGGGATAAACGAGCAGTACTTC. Amino acids: CASSPSTGLAGINEQYF.

The V gene is TRBV5-1, the J gene TRBJ1-2, with TRBD1 as a possible D gene (5 bases). CDR3 length: 15 amino acids. The germline gives CDR1 SGHRS, CDR2 YFSETQ. Trimming left V 0 bases short and J 4 bases short, with 13 bases between. The CDR3 sequence: CASSLEGAQGYGYTF. DNA for the CDR3: TGCGCCAGCAGCTTGGAAGGGGCCCAGGGCTATGGCTACACCTTC.

The genes are TRBV5-1 and TRBJ2-2; D is ambiguous. Germline V gene sequence: CDR1 SGHRS, CDR2 YFSETQ. The CDR3 is made up of 16 amino acids. The ends were cut back, 0 bases at V and 3 bases at J, with 12 bases in the middle. The CDR3 loop is CASSLDSEPYTGELFF. In nucleotides, the CDR3 is TGCGCCAGCAGCTTGGACAGTGAGCCGTACACCGGGGAGCTGTTTTTT. Drawing the rest from reference TRBV5-1 and TRBJ2-2, the complete variable domain is KAGVTQTPRYLIKTRGQQVTLSCSPISGHRSVSWYQQTPGQGLQFLFEYFSETQRNKGNFPGRFSGRQFSNSRSEMNVSTLELGDSALYLCASSLDSEPYTGELFFGEGSRLTVL.

The CDR3 nucleotides read TGTGCCAGCAGCAAAAGGACACCGGATCAGCCCCAGCATTTT. Translating gives CASSKRTPDQPQHF. The chain recombines TRBV21-1 with TRBJ1-5; the D call TRBD1 from the table was never checked on the DNA. TRBV21-1 is a listed pseudogene. The CDR3 is 14 amino acids.

This sequence joins TRBV13 and TRBJ2-3, with TRBD2 matching 8 bases. This CDR3 is 15 amino acids long. The trim removed 5 bases at V and 4 bases at J, leaving 8 bases unmatched. The V gene's germline CDR1 is PRHDT and CDR2 FYEKMQ (reference sequence). CDR3 residues: CASSAAGGHADTQYF. The CDR3 region has the DNA TGTGCCAGCAGCGCCGCGGGGGGCCACGCAGATACGCAGTATTTT. Together with reference TRBV13 and TRBJ2-3, the CDR3 gives the full variable domain: AAGVIQSPRHLIKEKRETATLKCYPIPRHDTVYWYQQGPGQDPQFLISFYEKMQSDKGSIPDRFSAQQFSDYHSELNMSSLELGDSALYFCASSAAGGHADTQYFGPGTRLTVL.

This clone came up a few times. This sequence joins TRBV9 and TRBJ2-7, with 10 bases matching TRBD1. Trimming at V came to 4 bases and at J to 6 bases, leaving 10 bases not matched to a gene. The CDR3 is 15 residues long. Germline values: CDR1 SGDLS, CDR2 YYNGEE. The CDR3 DNA is TGTGCCAGCAGCCCTAACACGGGACAGGGGACCGAGCAGTACTTC. Protein: CASSPNTGQGTEQYF. Full variable domain (missing parts from reference TRBV9 and TRBJ2-7): DSGVTQTPKHLITATGQRVTLRCSPRSGDLSVYWYQQSLDQGLQFLIQYYNGEERAKGNILERFSAQQFPDLHSELNLSSLELGDSALYFCASSPNTGQGTEQYFGPGTRLTVT.

This clone has just a few counts. This rearrangement joins TRBV7-3 to TRBJ1-6; possibly TRBD1 for D (5 bases). Trimming took off 4 bases at V and 4 bases at J, with 5 bases between the two ends. The CDR3 covers 13 residues. Germline V gene sequence: CDR1 SGHTA, CDR2 FQGTGA. The CDR3 loop is CASSSGYNSPLHF. CDR3 nucleotide sequence: TGTGCCAGCAGCTCAGGGTATAATTCACCCCTCCACTTT.

V is TRBV7-9 and J is TRBJ2-4; 8 bases agree with TRBD2. Germline V gene data show CDR1 as SEHNR and CDR2 as FQNEAQ (reference sequence). CDR3 length: 17 residues. Trimming cost V 1 base and J 2 bases; bases outside gene matches: 7. The CDR3 sequence is CASSLGLAGQTKNIQYF. CDR3 DNA sequence: TGTGCCAGCAGCTTAGGTTTAGCGGGGCAGACCAAAAACATTCAGTACTTC.

This chain connects TRBV15 to TRBJ2-5; D is possibly TRBD2 (6 bases). The CDR3 covers 15 residues. Germline V gene lookup returns CDR1 LNHNV and CDR2 YYDKDF (reference sequence). Trimming took 0 bases from V and 1 from J, leaving 9 bases between them. CDR3 in amino acids: CATSRDGRIQETQYF. The CDR3 DNA sequence: TGTGCCACCAGCAGAGATGGGAGGATCCAAGAGACCCAGTACTTC.

The rearrangement uses TRBV19 and TRBJ2-7, with TRBD2 identical over 10 bases. With 6 bases clipped from V and 4 bases from J, the junction kept 6 bases outside the gene matches. The CDR3 covers 14 residues. CDR1 and CDR2 (germline): LNHDA, SQIVND (reference sequence). CDR3 loop: CASSQSGGAYEQYF. The CDR3 DNA reads TGTGCCAGTAGCCAGAGCGGGGGGGCGTACGAGCAGTACTTC. The whole variable domain, remainder taken from reference TRBV19 and TRBJ2-7, is DGGITQSPKYLFRKEGQNVTLSCEQNLNHDAMYWYRQDPGQGLRLIYYSQIVNDFQKGDIAEGYSVSREKKESFPLTVTSAQKNPTAFYLCASSQSGGAYEQYFGPGTRLTVT.

This clone has more than one count but fewer than ten. V and J are TRBV10-3 and TRBJ2-3; D remains ambiguous. Per germline, CDR1 ENHRY and CDR2 SYGVKD. CDR3 length equals 13 residues. V lost 4 bases to trimming and J lost 0 bases, with 5 bases between them. The CDR3 loop is CAISVLSTDTQYF. CDR3 nucleotides: TGTGCCATCAGTGTTTTAAGCACAGATACGCAGTATTTT.

The chain employs TRBV29-1 and TRBJ1-1; D unresolved. Trimming shortened V by 3 bases and J by 5 bases, and 10 bases separated the two germline ends. This CDR3 has 12 residues. The germline V gene has CDR1 SQVTM and CDR2 ANQGSEA. The CDR3 DNA reads as TGCAGCGTTGATGGATCAAGGACTGAAGCTTTCTTT. Its protein is CSVDGSRTEAFF. The complete variable domain, with remaining parts taken from reference TRBV29-1 and TRBJ1-1, reads SAVISQKPSRDICQRGTSLTIQCQVDSQVTMMFWYRQQPGQSLTLIATANQGSEATYESGFVIDKFPISRPNLTFSTLTVSNMSPEDSSIYLCSVDGSRTEAFFGQGTRLTVV.

The CDR3 DNA sequence: TGTGCCAGCAGCTTAGATGGTACCTACAATGAGCAGTTCTTC. Amino acids: CASSLDGTYNEQFF. V gene TRBV7-2 combines with J gene TRBJ2-1; D is unresolved. The CDR3 length is 14 residues. V lost 1 base and J 2 bases, leaving 6 bases between the germline ends. Germline V lookup: CDR1 SGHTA, CDR2 FQGNSA.

The gene calls are TRBV4-1 and TRBJ2-1, with 8 bases identical to TRBD1. Germline V gives CDR1 MGHRA, CDR2 YSYEKL. The CDR3 runs to 17 residues. V dropped 2 bases and J dropped 6; count of bases not matched to a gene: 12. This chain's CDR3 is CASSQRNPGQAFNEQFF. The CDR3 DNA reads as TGCGCCAGCAGCCAACGAAATCCGGGACAGGCTTTCAATGAGCAGTTCTTC.

The rearrangement uses TRBV5-6 and TRBJ1-1; possibly TRBD1 for D (5 bases). CDR3 length: 15 residues. Germline CDR1 SGHDT, CDR2 YYEEEE. The V end lost 0 bases, the J end lost 5 bases, and 14 bases lay between the germline ends. DNA for the CDR3: TGTGCCAGCAGCTTGGCCGGGCAGGGCGGGACTGAAGCTTTCTTT. This translates into CASSLAGQGGTEAFF. The variable domain in full, with the rest retrieved from reference TRBV5-6 and TRBJ1-1, is DAGVTQSPTHLIKTRGQQVTLRCSPKSGHDTVSWYQQALGQGPQFIFQYYEEEERQRGNFPDRFSGHQFPNYSSELNVNALLLGDSALYLCASSLAGQGGTEAFFGQGTRLTVV.

The V gene is TRBV12-3 or TRBV12-4, the J gene TRBJ1-1; TRBD1 matches 7 bases. This CDR3 is built from 13 residues. V shed 4 bases, J shed 10 bases, and the junction held 9 bases outside the gene matches. The CDR3: CASSYLQGRRAFF. DNA of the CDR3: TGTGCCAGCAGTTACCTACAGGGGCGGCGAGCTTTCTTT.

This clone has only one observation. V is TRBV10-3 and J is TRBJ2-1; D gene ambiguous. Trimming stripped 5 bases from V and 12 bases from J, with 14 bases between. This CDR3 has 12 amino acids. The germline gives CDR1 ENHRY, CDR2 SYGVKD. CDR3 in amino acids: CAISPANSAQFF. The CDR3 DNA is TGTGCCATCAGTCCGGCTAACTCTGCGCAGTTCTTC.